The present TCR beta chain was sequenced within a study of cytomegalovirus exposure and HLA in healthy donors. Findings and caveats of the study: 164 TCR beta chains were listed as cytomegalovirus-associated.

This clone showed up just a few times. Antigen unknown. PCR used 60 Vbeta primers and 13 Jbeta primers. In the authors' workflow: An analysis performed later counted about 80 million unique TCR beta chains (around 9.9 million of them shared). Some clones are missing from TCRdb's copy, which holds only in-frame ones; the method was immunoSEQ multiplex PCR. V and J calls and clone size are as listed in that table; D and trimming were resolved from the DNA. The sample carries under 150,000 clones, roughly 9.6% recorded once. The specimen sequenced was PBMCs. This sequence was found in a woman aged 40 to 50 in good health and CMV-seropositive.

The CDR3 here is CASSIGEAFYGYTF. The DNA of the CDR3 is TGTGCCAGTAGTATAGGCGAGGCTTTCTATGGCTACACCTTC. The chain has TRBV19 and TRBJ1-2; no definite D call. Trimming removed 1 base from V and 4 bases from J, with 10 bases in between. The CDR3 extends over 14 amino acids. Germline assignment: CDR1 LNHDA and CDR2 SQIVND (reference sequence).